This T cell receptor beta chain came from a study of shared T cell receptors in the human thymus. The trim removed 5 bases at V and 5 bases at J, leaving 11 bases unmatched. CDR3 length: 16 residues. The germline V gene encodes CDR1 LGHNA and CDR2 YNFKEQ. Data came from immunoSEQ multiplex PCR; TCRdb stores just in-frame clones and leaves some out. The sample yields hundreds of thousands of clones, roughly 86% seen once. These sequences were also reported in another study, on human thymus T cells.

The gene calls are TRBV4-2 and TRBJ2-3, with 9 positions matching TRBD2. The source is a boy less than two years old with a congenital heart defect. Sequencing was carried out using thymocytes. The DNA for the CDR3 is TGTGCCAGCAGCGGGGCTAGCGGGACCGCCGGAGATACGCAGTATTTT. This encodes CASSGASGTAGDTQYF.